The following is a TCR beta chain sequence with its context. This clonotype was picked up a small number of times. What this receptor recognizes is not known. Within one base of it there is no much larger clone, and no base qualities were kept. The data originate from a study of low-dose radiotherapy and immunotherapy resistance in tumors (dated by TCRdb to about 2022). Some background on the complete study: In Cohort 1, 0.5 Gy per fraction was delivered every 2 weeks, and a total PTV dose of 6.5 Gy was prescribed. For Cohort 2, the dose was 1 Gy per fraction given every two weeks, adding up to 13 Gy in total across 26 weeks. Patients were given nivolumab as a 240 mg flat dose every two weeks and ipilimumab at 1 mg/kg every six weeks, with both drugs delivered intravenously. Every two weeks, patients got intravenous cyclophosphamide at 200 mg/m2, given one day ahead of each radiation and immunotherapy administration. Starting on cycle 1 day 1, patients took 300 mg of aspirin by mouth once a day for four cycles. No randomization into treatment groups was done for the people taking part in the trial. Eight patients were included in the translational analysis, namely three from the first dose cohort plus the first five from the second dose cohort.

The V end loses 2 bases and the J end loses 5 bases, and a stretch of 21 bases separates them. From its cysteine to its phenylalanine, the CDR3 spans 17 amino acids. Only the CDR3 region is kept as DNA, spanning 51 bases read in frame from base 1. The germline V gene sets CDR1 to MGHDK and CDR2 to SYGVNS. Reads for this sample came from an Illumina HiSeq 2500. First-strand cDNA was synthesized using Superscript III and a set of TRAV- and TRBV-specific primers, so that both TCRalpha and TCRbeta chains were covered. TCRs were amplified with Phusion for approximately 20 PCR cycles using a constant-region primer together with the adapter attached to the V primers. The MessageAmp II aRNA Amplification Kit was used to amplify the isolated mRNA, with in vitro transcription run for approximately 15 hours at 37 degrees C. The Dynabeads mRNA DIRECT Purification Kit was used to isolate mRNA for TCR sequencing. A second 25-cycle Phusion PCR added indexed Illumina adapters, and products were purified with AMPure XP beads. Per the original workflow: Using custom Perl scripts, TCR sequences encoding the same protein were pooled, out-of-frame sequences were removed, and the abundance of each clonotype was computed. TCR sequences supported by only a single read were excluded from analysis. Repertoire metrics included Shannon entropy, Gini index, clonality, richness, and frequency of TCRs shared between repertoires. The public reads were quality trimmed at Q25 with fastp and then assembled into clones with MiXCR by TCRdb, keeping productive beta chains. Each entry is one CDR3 protein sequence, shown with its most common DNA and genes. The V and J calls reflect TCRdb's pipeline rather than the authors' work. This sample gives 65,000 to 95,000 distinct CDR3 sequences in total; under 20% of them show up just once. The ten largest clones represent 5.5% to 6% of the sample.

What this sample's time point label stands for: before trial treatment. The donors came from RACIN, which was a single-arm phase I dose-escalation trial that paired nivolumab and ipilimumab with aspirin, low-dose cyclophosphamide and low-dose radiotherapy. Eligible patients had advanced, TIL-negative solid tumors. The receptor comes from a male donor with prostate cancer. The sequenced sample was PBMCs, obtained before treatment. The sequence is built from TRBV25-1 and TRBJ1-2, with a tentative D gene TRBD1 over 6 matching bases. The nucleotides read TGTGCCAGCAGTGAAAGTCGGGGTGGAGTAGGGGGTTATGGCTACACCTTC. This yields the protein CASSESRGGVGGYGYTF.